The 14 T cell receptor beta chains presented below share a single source sample, sequenced in a study of cytomegalovirus exposure and HLA in healthy donors. Primers: 60 Vbeta forward and 13 Jbeta reverse. Sequencing was performed with immunoSEQ multiplex PCR; in TCRdb, only in-frame clones are kept and a portion is missing. This repertoire shows roughly 67,000 clones, approximately 75% found once; its top ten account for roughly 7.7%. Source material: PBMCs. These receptors were taken from a man aged 55 to 69 in good health and CMV-seropositive.

The J gene is TRBJ2-2, the V gene TRBV18; D is perhaps TRBD2 (5 bases). The CDR3 is 12 residues long. Trimming pared 9 bases from V and 4 bases from J, leaving 9 bases between. CDR1 is KGHSH, CDR2 LQKENI, per germline. The CDR3 sequence: CASSSGTGELFF. CDR3 DNA: TGTGCCAGTTCGAGCGGCACCGGGGAGCTGTTTTTT. The variable domain in full, completed from reference TRBV18 and TRBJ2-2, reads NAGVMQNPRHLVRRRGQEARLRCSPMKGHSHVYWYRQLPEEGLKFMVYLQKENIIDESGMPKERFSAEFPKEGPSILRIQQVVRGDSAAYFCASSSGTGELFFGEGSRLTVL.

The chain joins TRBV6-5 to TRBJ1-4; TRBD1 matches 8 bases. Per the germline V gene, CDR1 is MNHEY and CDR2 is SVGAGI. The CDR3 is 14 residues long. The J segment lost 11 bases and the V segment lost 5 bases, leaving 10 bases of the junction unmatched. The CDR3 DNA reads TGTGCCAGCAGTGAAGGGGGACAGGCCCCCAAACTGTTTTTT. Protein product: CASSEGGQAPKLFF.

V usage is TRBV6-5 and J usage is TRBJ1-1; D is ambiguous. In germline, CDR1 is MNHEY, CDR2 SVGAGI. The CDR3 extends over 13 amino acids. V shed 5 bases and J shed 3 bases, with 10 bases lying between them. This CDR3 reads CASSPVSYTEAFF. In DNA, the CDR3 is TGTGCCAGCAGTCCCGTCTCCTACACTGAAGCTTTCTTT.

The gene calls are TRBV10-3 and TRBJ2-7, with D hard to call. Germline V gene data show CDR1 as ENHRY and CDR2 as SYGVKD. The V end lost 2 bases, the J end lost 3 bases, and 5 bases lay between the germline ends. The CDR3 extends over 12 amino acids. CDR3 coding DNA: TGTGCCATCAGTGAGGTAAACTACGAGCAGTACTTC. Amino acid sequence: CAISEVNYEQYF.

The chain couples TRBV5-1 to TRBJ2-5; D remains unclear. There are 16 residues in the CDR3. From germline, CDR1 is SGHRS and CDR2 YFSETQ. V lost 3 bases and J lost 5, with 20 bases in between. CDR3: CASSSSGSNLVETQYF. As DNA, the CDR3 is TGCGCCAGCAGCTCTTCCGGGTCTAACCTCGTTGAGACCCAGTACTTC.

This clone was observed a single time. The J gene is TRBJ2-5, the V gene TRBV15; TRBD2 agrees at 8 bases. The CDR3 totals 15 residues. The V gene's germline CDR1 is LNHNV and CDR2 YYDKDF (reference sequence). The trim removed 2 bases at V and 5 bases at J, leaving 7 bases unmatched. CDR3 amino acids: CATSRFGGAGETQYF. The CDR3 DNA reads as TGTGCCACCAGCAGATTCGGGGGGGCGGGTGAGACCCAGTACTTC.

This clone was seen a handful of times. V is TRBV13 and J is TRBJ2-1; D is perhaps TRBD2 (6 bases). The germline V and J ends were trimmed by 7 bases and 8 bases, with 15 bases remaining between them. CDR1 is PRHDT, CDR2 FYEKMQ, per germline (reference sequence). There are 13 residues in the CDR3. The CDR3, as DNA: TGTGCCAGCATTCCGGAGGGTAGCGATGAGCAGTTCTTC. Amino acids: CASIPEGSDEQFF.

The rearrangement joins TRBV2 to TRBJ2-7; 8 bases match TRBD1. The CDR3 runs to 15 residues. After removal of 2 bases from V and 3 bases from J, the junction contained 6 bases not matched to a gene. From germline, CDR1 is SNHLY and CDR2 FYNNEI. The CDR3: CASSETSGGIYEQYF. The CDR3 DNA reads as TGTGCCAGCAGTGAAACGTCAGGGGGCATCTACGAGCAGTACTTC.

The chain employs TRBV25-1 and TRBJ2-5; no reliable D call. The CDR3 totals 11 residues. With 3 bases removed from V and 8 bases from J, the gap between germline ends came to 7 bases. Per the germline V gene, CDR1 is MGHDK and CDR2 is SYGVNS. CDR3 coding DNA: TGTGCCAGCAGTGACGGTGTTACCCAGTACTTC. Translated: CASSDGVTQYF.

The genes are TRBV5-1 and TRBJ1-2; D is uncertain. CDR3 length equals 14 residues. The V and J ends lost 4 bases and 2 bases respectively, with 12 bases between them. Germline CDR1 SGHRS, CDR2 YFSETQ. In DNA, the CDR3 is TGCGCCAGCAGCCCGCCGGAGCGAAACTATGGCTACACCTTC. Protein product: CASSPPERNYGYTF.

The chain combines TRBV5-6 with TRBJ1-1, with unresolved D. Trimming pared 0 bases from V and 1 base from J, leaving 4 bases between. The germline CDR1 and CDR2 sequences are SGHDT and YYEEEE. The CDR3 extends over 13 amino acids. The CDR3 region is CASSLGRNTEAFF. DNA for the CDR3: TGTGCCAGCAGCTTGGGCAGGAACACTGAAGCTTTCTTT.

The CDR3 loop reads CASSQETESYEQYF. The CDR3 DNA sequence: TGCGCCAGCAGCCAAGAGACAGAATCCTACGAGCAGTACTTC. This sequence joins TRBV4-1 and TRBJ2-7; the D gene is possibly TRBD1 (5 bases). The CDR3 loop spans 14 amino acids. Trimming shortened V by 0 bases and J by 1 base, and 7 bases separated the two germline ends. In germline, CDR1 is MGHRA, CDR2 YSYEKL.

This clone has only a few counts. The rearrangement joins TRBV2 to TRBJ1-1; D remains ambiguous. CDR3 length equals 13 residues. CDR1 is SNHLY and CDR2 is FYNNEI in the germline V gene. Deletions cut 2 bases from V and 1 base from J, with 5 bases between. The CDR3 sequence is CASSELENTEAFF. The CDR3 DNA reads TGTGCCAGCAGTGAACTAGAGAACACTGAAGCTTTCTTT.

The rearrangement joins TRBV5-4 to TRBJ2-1; D may be TRBD1 (7 bases). Germline lookup yields CDR1 SGHNT and CDR2 YYREEE (reference sequence). Trimming took off 5 bases at V and 6 bases at J, with 9 bases between the two ends. The CDR3 runs to 12 residues. The CDR3 bases are TGTGCCAGCAGTCAGGGGGGCAATGAGCAGTTCTTC. It encodes CASSQGGNEQFF.